Shown below are 28 T cell receptor beta chains from a single sample sequenced in a study of T-cell memory formation after mild COVID-19. TCRdb recomputed calls from the 5' RACE reads with MiXCR, one row per CDR3 protein. The profile covers hundreds of thousands of distinct CDR3 sequences, with roughly 13% appearing a single time and roughly 20% taken by the ten largest. The sequencing sample was made of PBMCs or a T cell subset sorted from them (not recorded which). The receptors were gathered from a man aged 18 to 35 who had mild COVID-19 (a few samples of this study predate the infection). Cell type and time point are not known.

This clonotype has only a few counts. This chain uses TRBV3-1 with TRBJ2-3, with TRBD1 matching 7 bases. Losses at the gene ends were 1 base for V and 2 bases for J; bases not matched to a gene: 9. This CDR3 spans 17 amino acids. From germline, CDR1 is LGHDT and CDR2 YNNKEL (reference sequence). In nucleotides, the CDR3 is TGTGCCAGCAGCCAAGCCGGGACAGCCTACTCCACAGATACGCAGTATTTT. Translation gives CASSQAGTAYSTDTQYF.

This clonotype was counted at least ten times. V and J are TRBV6-2 or TRBV6-3 and TRBJ1-6; possible D gene TRBD1, 5 bases. Trimming took off 2 bases at V and 6 bases at J, with 8 bases between the two ends. The CDR3 is 14 residues long. CDR1 is MNHEY, CDR2 SVGEGT, per germline. The CDR3 DNA sequence: TGTGCCAGCAGTTACCTGACAGCTAATTCACCCCTCCACTTT. Translated, it gives CASSYLTANSPLHF.

This clonotype was detected a few times. The chain is built from TRBV7-2 and TRBJ2-3, with TRBD2 identical over 13 bases. CDR3 size: 16 residues. J was trimmed by 6 bases and V by 5 bases; bases with no gene match: 8. CDR1 is SGHTA, CDR2 FQGNSA, per germline. The CDR3 spells CASSILAGGSTDTQYF. Written as DNA, the CDR3 is TGTGCCAGCAGCATACTAGCGGGGGGGTCTACCGATACGCAGTATTTT.

This clonotype has just a few counts. V gene TRBV5-1 combines with J gene TRBJ1-1; TRBD1 might be the D (6 bases). V was shortened by 0 bases and J by 6 bases, with 12 bases between the two germline ends. This CDR3 has 14 amino acids. Per germline, CDR1 SGHRS and CDR2 YFSETQ. Here the CDR3 reads CASSLGGGFSEAFF. Here the CDR3 DNA reads TGCGCCAGCAGCTTGGGTGGGGGCTTCTCTGAAGCTTTCTTT. Complete variable domain (other parts from reference TRBV5-1 and TRBJ1-1): KAGVTQTPRYLIKTRGQQVTLSCSPISGHRSVSWYQQTPGQGLQFLFEYFSETQRNKGNFPGRFSGRQFSNSRSEMNVSTLELGDSALYLCASSLGGGFSEAFFGQGTRLTVV.

V is TRBV7-2 and J is TRBJ2-3, with 9 bases aligning to TRBD2. Germline values: CDR1 SGHTA, CDR2 FQGNSA. V gave up 5 bases and J gave up 11 bases; unmatched junction bases: 11. The length of the CDR3 is 14 residues. The CDR3 spells CASSTLAGLVWQYF. For the CDR3, the DNA is TGTGCCAGCAGCACACTAGCGGGTTTGGTGTGGCAGTATTTT.

In its sample, this clonotype was seen once. The chain uses TRBV24-1 and TRBJ1-2; D is unclear. V lost 3 bases to trimming and J lost 4 bases, with 17 bases between them. This CDR3 spans 16 amino acids. Germline CDR1 is KGHDR and CDR2 is SFDVKD. CDR3 DNA sequence: TGTGCCACCAGTGATACCAACAGCAGCCCTGTCTATGGCTACACCTTC. It codes for CATSDTNSSPVYGYTF.

Ten or more counts support this clonotype. The rearrangement uses TRBV2 and TRBJ2-3; TRBD2 might be the D (6 bases). CDR1 and CDR2 from the germline V gene are SNHLY and FYNNEI. V was cut by 8 bases and J by 8 bases, with 26 bases left in between. CDR3 length: 16 residues. The CDR3, as DNA: TGTGCCAGCGGAGCCTACGCTGGGGAGAGGAGGGGTACGCAGTATTTT. It is translated as CASGAYAGERRGTQYF.

The rearrangement joins TRBV5-1 to TRBJ2-3; a weak D match, TRBD1 (6 bases). CDR3 length equals 14 residues. The germline V gene has CDR1 SGHRS and CDR2 YFSETQ. The V gene lost 2 bases and the J gene lost 5 bases, with 12 bases spanning the gap. CDR3 coding DNA: TGCGCCAGCAGCTTTGGGCAGGGGAAAGATACGCAGTATTTT. Its translation is CASSFGQGKDTQYF.

The chain links TRBV5-1 to TRBJ2-7; tentatively, D is TRBD1 (5 bases). V gave up 0 bases and J gave up 5 bases, with 12 bases separating them. Germline CDR1 is SGHRS and CDR2 is YFSETQ. The CDR3 covers 14 residues. Written as DNA, the CDR3 is TGCGCCAGCAGCTTGGGCAGGGTTTCAGACGAGCAGTACTTC. This sequence encodes CASSLGRVSDEQYF.

This clonotype was found a few times. V gene TRBV5-1 combines with J gene TRBJ1-2; weak D call: TRBD1 (5 bases). Trimming took 4 bases from V and 3 from J, leaving 16 bases between them. Germline V lookup: CDR1 SGHRS, CDR2 YFSETQ. The CDR3 is 15 amino acids. Here the CDR3 DNA reads TGCGCCAGCAGCCCGGAAGGAGGGGTCTACTATGGCTACACCTTC. Translated, it gives CASSPEGGVYYGYTF.

The chain links TRBV3-1 to TRBJ2-5; 9 nucleotides match TRBD2. Trimming took 5 bases from V and 2 from J; bases not matched to a gene: 6. The CDR3 runs 15 residues. The V gene's germline CDR1 is LGHDT and CDR2 YNNKEL (reference sequence). The CDR3 DNA reads TGTGCCAGCAGCTCGTACCTAGCGGGGCAAGAGACCCAGTACTTC. Protein sequence: CASSSYLAGQETQYF.

This clonotype came up a few times. V is TRBV9 and J is TRBJ2-3; D is unresolved. This CDR3 spans 12 amino acids. Germline V lookup: CDR1 SGDLS, CDR2 YYNGEE. V lost 3 bases and J lost 8, with 10 bases in between. CDR3 coding DNA: TGTGCCAGCAGCGGATCAATGGGTACGCAGTATTTT. Amino acid sequence: CASSGSMGTQYF.

This clonotype was picked up a small number of times. The chain has TRBV5-1 and TRBJ2-5; TRBD2 matches 16 bases. Trimming cost V 4 bases and J 5 bases; bases outside gene matches: 8. Germline CDR1 reads SGHRS; CDR2 reads YFSETQ. The length of the CDR3 is 17 residues. CDR3 sequence reads: CASSPGTSGGAAETQYF. DNA for the CDR3: TGCGCCAGCAGCCCCGGGACTAGCGGGGGGGCCGCGGAGACCCAGTACTTC.

This clonotype was recorded a few times. This chain connects TRBV2 to TRBJ1-6; D gene unclear. With 4 bases removed from V and 3 bases from J, the gap between germline ends came to 10 bases. The CDR3 runs to 15 residues. CDR1 is SNHLY and CDR2 is FYNNEI in the germline V gene. The CDR3 region has the DNA TGTGCCAGCAGTGCGTACAGCGTCTATAATTCACCCCTCCACTTT. This translates into CASSAYSVYNSPLHF. Complete variable domain (other parts from reference TRBV2 and TRBJ1-6): EPEVTQTPSHQVTQMGQEVILRCVPISNHLYFYWYRQILGQKVEFLVSFYNNEISEKSEIFDDQFSVERPDGSNFTLKIRSTKLEDSAMYFCASSAYSVYNSPLHFGNGTRLTVT.

This clonotype was found a few times. The CDR3 loop is CASSSSVKRVTTYNEQFF. In nucleotides, the CDR3 is TGTGCCAGCTCCTCCTCGGTAAAGCGTGTAACTACTTACAATGAGCAGTTCTTC. V gene TRBV18 combines with J gene TRBJ2-1; no reliable D call. Per the germline V gene, CDR1 is KGHSH and CDR2 is LQKENI. V dropped 6 bases and J dropped 4 bases, with 25 bases sitting between them. This CDR3 has 18 residues.

This clonotype has just a few counts. The chain couples TRBV11-2 to TRBJ1-1, with D unresolved. Per germline, CDR1 SGHAT and CDR2 FQNNGV. This CDR3 has 13 amino acids. Trimming left V 7 bases short and J 3 bases short, with 12 bases between. CDR3 DNA: TGTGCCAGCAACCATGACCGGTACACTGAAGCTTTCTTT. Its translation is CASNHDRYTEAFF.

This clonotype has just a few counts. The chain recombines TRBV12-3 or TRBV12-4 with TRBJ1-6; the D gene is possibly TRBD1 (5 bases). This CDR3 is 15 amino acids long. V lost 4 bases, J lost 0 bases, and 7 bases lay in between. The CDR3 nucleotides are TGTGCCAGCAGTTCTGGGGGCTCCTATAATTCACCCCTCCACTTT. Its protein is CASSSGGSYNSPLHF.

The rearrangement joins TRBV5-1 to TRBJ2-1; 7 bases are shared with TRBD1. Germline assignment: CDR1 SGHRS and CDR2 YFSETQ. CDR3 size: 15 residues. After removal of 3 bases from V and 4 bases from J, the junction contained 7 bases not matched to a gene. CDR3 in DNA: TGCGCCAGCAGCTCCACGGGACAGAATTACAATGAGCAGTTCTTC. Protein sequence: CASSSTGQNYNEQFF.

V and J are TRBV19 and TRBJ1-2; maybe TRBD1 (5 bases). CDR3 length equals 13 residues. Trimming pared 8 bases from V and 6 bases from J, leaving 16 bases between. Germline values: CDR1 LNHDA, CDR2 SQIVND (reference sequence). CDR3 in amino acids: CASRDLGGDGYTF. The DNA of the CDR3 is TGTGCCAGTCGGGACCTGGGAGGAGATGGCTACACCTTC.

The chain uses TRBV28 and TRBJ1-1, with D uncertain. The V end was cut by 10 bases, the J end by 3 bases, with 12 bases between. Germline assignment: CDR1 MDHEN and CDR2 SYDVKM. The CDR3 has 12 residues. The CDR3: CATTGGYTEAFF. The CDR3 DNA follows: TGTGCCACTACTGGCGGGTACACTGAAGCTTTCTTT. The full variable domain, in which reference TRBV28 and TRBJ1-1 provide the parts outside the CDR3, is DVKVTQSSRYLVKRTGEKVFLECVQDMDHENMFWYRQDPGLGLRLIYFSYDVKMKEKGDIPEGYSVSREKKERFSLILESASTNQTSMYLCATTGGYTEAFFGQGTRLTVV.

At least ten counts were recorded for this clonotype. The CDR3 reads CASSLGSPVGRNNEQFF. CDR3 nucleotides: TGTGCCAGCAGCTTAGGGAGCCCCGTTGGTAGGAACAATGAGCAGTTCTTC. The rearrangement uses TRBV7-3 and TRBJ2-1, with a tentative D call TRBD2 (5 bases). V dropped 2 bases and J dropped 5 bases, with 19 bases sitting between them. CDR3 length: 17 residues. Per the germline V gene, CDR1 is SGHTA and CDR2 is FQGTGA.

The chain uses TRBV20-1 and TRBJ1-3; TRBD1 agrees at 8 bases. The CDR3 contains 16 residues. V gave up 0 bases and J gave up 1 base; unmatched junction bases: 5. Looked up from germline, CDR1 is DFQATT and CDR2 is SNEGSKA (reference sequence). Here the CDR3 reads CSARDRTGTSGNTIYF. The CDR3 nucleotides are TGCAGTGCTAGAGACCGGACAGGGACTTCTGGAAACACCATATATTTT.

This clonotype was counted a few times. V usage is TRBV5-1 and J usage is TRBJ2-7; D gene unclear. V lost 2 bases to trimming and J lost 2 bases, with 8 bases between them. CDR3 length equals 13 residues. Per germline, CDR1 SGHRS and CDR2 YFSETQ. This CDR3 is CASSFMGAYEQYF. In DNA form, the CDR3 reads TGCGCCAGCAGCTTCATGGGCGCCTACGAGCAGTACTTC. The variable domain in full, completed from reference TRBV5-1 and TRBJ2-7, reads KAGVTQTPRYLIKTRGQQVTLSCSPISGHRSVSWYQQTPGQGLQFLFEYFSETQRNKGNFPGRFSGRQFSNSRSEMNVSTLELGDSALYLCASSFMGAYEQYFGPGTRLTVT.

The chain is built from TRBV15 and TRBJ1-2, with 7 nucleotides matching TRBD1. The CDR3 has 14 residues. J was trimmed by 8 bases and V by 0 bases; bases with no gene match: 6. From germline, CDR1 is LNHNV and CDR2 YYDKDF (reference sequence). The CDR3 DNA sequence: TGTGCCACCAGCAGAGATTTGGGACAGTCCGGCTACACCTTC. It yields the protein CATSRDLGQSGYTF.

CDR3 nucleotide sequence: TGTGCCAGCAGCGAGGACGGGCCCCAAGAGACCCAGTACTTC. Translated, it gives CASSEDGPQETQYF. The chain uses TRBV6-2 or TRBV6-3 and TRBJ2-5, with D hard to call. With 6 bases removed from V and 1 base from J, the gap between germline ends came to 12 bases. The CDR3 length is 14 residues. Per the germline V gene, CDR1 is MNHEY and CDR2 is SVGEGT.

This clonotype has just a few counts. The V and J genes are TRBV5-1 and TRBJ1-3, with D unresolved. The V and J ends lost 2 bases and 0 bases respectively, with 15 bases between them. Germline lookup yields CDR1 SGHRS and CDR2 YFSETQ. This CDR3 spans 17 amino acids. The DNA of the CDR3 is TGCGCCAGCAGCTTATCCCAGGTCTTTTCCTCTGGAAACACCATATATTTT. It is translated as CASSLSQVFSSGNTIYF.

The CDR3 nucleotides are TGTGCCAGCAGCTTAGCCCTAGATTCAGGCTATGGCTACACCTTC. Translation gives CASSLALDSGYGYTF. The chain couples TRBV7-2 to TRBJ1-2; D gene uncertain. V was pared by 0 bases and J by 4 bases, with 12 bases between. In germline, CDR1 is SGHTA, CDR2 FQGNSA. This CDR3 spans 15 amino acids.

The sample holds many counts of this clonotype. This chain connects TRBV2 to TRBJ1-4; possibly TRBD1 for D (5 bases). The CDR3 has 12 amino acids. The V end was cut by 5 bases, the J end by 8 bases, with 9 bases between. Germline V gene lookup returns CDR1 SNHLY and CDR2 FYNNEI. Here the CDR3 DNA reads TGTGCCAGCAGTCTGGAGGGGGAAAAACTGTTTTTT. It specifies CASSLEGEKLFF.